The 3 T cell receptor beta chains given below trace back to one sample, sequenced in a study of blood T cell repertoires in COVID-19. The assay was immunoSEQ multiplex PCR, and TCRdb's table has in-frame clones only and misses some. The sample contains about 340,000 clones, approximately 87% of which appear only once. The sequenced sample was peripheral blood. Source of these receptors: a woman in her forties or fifties with COVID-19, enrolled during active disease.

This chain joins TRBV4-3 and TRBJ2-7, with D maybe TRBD2 (5 bases). Germline V CDR1 and CDR2: LGHNA, YSLEER. V lost 4 bases and J lost 3, with 16 bases in between. CDR3 length equals 15 residues. This CDR3 is CASSLRVATSYEQYF. The CDR3 DNA reads as TGCGCCAGCAGCCTTAGGGTAGCGACAAGCTACGAGCAGTACTTC.

The sample holds one count of this clone. This sequence joins TRBV19 and TRBJ1-1; D may be TRBD1 (6 bases). Germline CDR1 LNHDA, CDR2 SQIVND (reference sequence). This CDR3 comprises 14 residues. Between the trimmed V and J ends, which lost 4 bases and 4 bases, there was a span of 13 bases. CDR3 loop: CASSTRTDITEAFF. CDR3 in DNA: TGTGCCAGTAGTACAAGGACAGATATCACTGAAGCTTTCTTT. The whole variable domain, filled in from reference TRBV19 and TRBJ1-1, reads DGGITQSPKYLFRKEGQNVTLSCEQNLNHDAMYWYRQDPGQGLRLIYYSQIVNDFQKGDIAEGYSVSREKKESFPLTVTSAQKNPTAFYLCASSTRTDITEAFFGQGTRLTVV.

V gene TRBV28 combines with J gene TRBJ1-1; a possible D gene is TRBD1 (5 bases). CDR1 MDHEN and CDR2 SYDVKM come from the germline V gene. Trimming pared 5 bases from V and 6 bases from J, leaving 16 bases between. This CDR3 comprises 14 residues. The CDR3 coding sequence is TGTGCCAGCAGTGTCCAGGGTGTTAAGGCTGAAGCTTTCTTT. Its translation is CASSVQGVKAEAFF.